This T cell receptor beta chain was obtained from a study of blood T cell repertoires in COVID-19. As for the study in general: Sources were T cells, B-cell-depleted T cells, or PBMCs; the material itself was cDNA or gDNA.

TCRdb keeps only in-frame clones here, not all; method: immunoSEQ multiplex PCR. The table has about 210,000 clones, around 85% seen once. Trimming stripped 3 bases from V and 6 bases from J, with 11 bases between. This CDR3 has 13 amino acids. The sample was peripheral blood. This chain uses TRBV12-3 or TRBV12-4 with TRBJ1-1; weak D call: TRBD1 (5 bases). The clonotype originates from a man over 45 with COVID-19, enrolled during active disease. Written as DNA, the CDR3 is TGTGCCAGCAGTTTGGGCAGGGAGGCTGAAGCTTTCTTT. It yields the protein CASSLGREAEAFF.